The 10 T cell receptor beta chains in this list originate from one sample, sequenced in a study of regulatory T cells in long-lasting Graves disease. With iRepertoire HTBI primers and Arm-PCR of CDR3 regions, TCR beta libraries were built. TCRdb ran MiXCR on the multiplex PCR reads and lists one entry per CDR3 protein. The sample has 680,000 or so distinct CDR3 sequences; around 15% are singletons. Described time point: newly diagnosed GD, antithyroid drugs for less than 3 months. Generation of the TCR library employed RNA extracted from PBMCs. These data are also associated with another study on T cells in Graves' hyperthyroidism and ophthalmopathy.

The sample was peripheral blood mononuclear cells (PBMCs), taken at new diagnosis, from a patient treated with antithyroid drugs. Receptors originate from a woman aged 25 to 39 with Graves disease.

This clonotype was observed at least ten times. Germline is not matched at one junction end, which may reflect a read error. The CDR3 spells CASSQDLVSTEQYF. In DNA form, the CDR3 reads TGTGCTAGCAGCCAAGATTTGGTAAGCACCGAGCAGTACTTC. V is TRBV7-7 and J is TRBJ2-7; D uncertain. The CDR3 sequence is 14 residues long. Germline lookup yields CDR1 SSHAT and CDR2 FNYEAQ (reference sequence).

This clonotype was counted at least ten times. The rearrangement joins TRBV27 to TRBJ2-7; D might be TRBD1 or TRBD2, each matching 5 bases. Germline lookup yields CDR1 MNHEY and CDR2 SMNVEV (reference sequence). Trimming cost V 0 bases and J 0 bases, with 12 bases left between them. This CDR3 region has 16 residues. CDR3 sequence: CASSLSVGDHSYEQYF. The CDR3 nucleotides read TGTGCCAGCAGTTTATCGGTAGGGGACCACTCCTACGAGCAGTACTTC.

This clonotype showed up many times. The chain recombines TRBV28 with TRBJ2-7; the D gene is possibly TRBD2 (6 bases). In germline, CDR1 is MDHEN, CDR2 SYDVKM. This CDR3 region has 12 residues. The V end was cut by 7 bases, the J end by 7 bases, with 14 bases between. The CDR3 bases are TGTGCCAGCACCGCCGGGGGTCGGGAGCAGTACTTC. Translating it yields CASTAGGREQYF.

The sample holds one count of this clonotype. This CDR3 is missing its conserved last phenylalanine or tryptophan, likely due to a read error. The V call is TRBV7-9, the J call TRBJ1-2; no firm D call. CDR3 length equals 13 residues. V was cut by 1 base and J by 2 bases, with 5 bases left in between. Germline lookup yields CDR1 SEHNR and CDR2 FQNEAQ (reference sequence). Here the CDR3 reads CASSLGANYGYTL. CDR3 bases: TGTGCCAGCAGCTTAGGGGCGAACTATGGCTACACCCTC.

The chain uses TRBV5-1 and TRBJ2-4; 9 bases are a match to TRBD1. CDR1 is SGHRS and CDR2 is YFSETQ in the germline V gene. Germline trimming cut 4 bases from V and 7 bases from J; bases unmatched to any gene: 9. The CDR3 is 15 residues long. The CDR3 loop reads CASSPGQGQRNIQYF. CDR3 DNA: TGCGCCAGCAGCCCCGGACAGGGGCAAAGGAACATTCAGTACTTC.

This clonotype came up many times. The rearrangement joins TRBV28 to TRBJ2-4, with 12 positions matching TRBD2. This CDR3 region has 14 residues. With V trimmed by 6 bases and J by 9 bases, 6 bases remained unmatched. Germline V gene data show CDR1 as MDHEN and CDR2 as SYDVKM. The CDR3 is CASSPTSGSFIQYF. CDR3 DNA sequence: TGTGCCAGCAGCCCGACTAGCGGGAGTTTCATTCAGTACTTC.

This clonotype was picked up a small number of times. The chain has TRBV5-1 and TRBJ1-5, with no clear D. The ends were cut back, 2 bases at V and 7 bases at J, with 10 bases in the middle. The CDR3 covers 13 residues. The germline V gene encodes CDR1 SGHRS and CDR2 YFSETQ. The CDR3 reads CASSFMPGQPQHF. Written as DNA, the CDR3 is TGCGCCAGCAGCTTCATGCCGGGCCAGCCCCAGCATTTT.

CDR3 amino acids: CASGYGTGTDTQYF. The CDR3 DNA follows: TGTGCTAGTGGCTACGGGACAGGCACAGATACGCAGTATTTT. The chain couples TRBV12-5 to TRBJ2-3; 7 bases match TRBD1. After removal of 6 bases from V and 1 base from J, the junction contained 4 bases not matched to a gene. The CDR3 spans 14 residues. Per the germline V gene, CDR1 is LGHNT and CDR2 is FRNRAP.

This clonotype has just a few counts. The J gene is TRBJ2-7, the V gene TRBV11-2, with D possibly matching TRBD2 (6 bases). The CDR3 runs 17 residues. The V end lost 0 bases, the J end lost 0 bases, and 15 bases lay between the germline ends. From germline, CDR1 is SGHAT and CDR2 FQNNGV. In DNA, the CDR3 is TGTGCCAGCAGCTTAGATCTTGGATGGGGGGACTCCTACGAGCAGTACTTC. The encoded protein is CASSLDLGWGDSYEQYF.

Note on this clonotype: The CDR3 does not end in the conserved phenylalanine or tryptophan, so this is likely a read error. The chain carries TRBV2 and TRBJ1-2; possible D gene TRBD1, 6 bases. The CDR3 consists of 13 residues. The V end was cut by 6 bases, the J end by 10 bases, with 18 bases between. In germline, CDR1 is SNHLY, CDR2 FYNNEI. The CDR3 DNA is TGTGCCAGCAGGAACCGGGGGCTCAATGACTACACCTAC. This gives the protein CASRNRGLNDYTY.